The 2 T cell receptor beta chains below were found in one sample sequenced in a study of radiotherapy plus CTLA-4 blockade in lung cancer. Measured with immunoSEQ multiplex PCR; TCRdb has only the in-frame clones, and not every one. This repertoire shows around 38,000 clones, about 86% found once; its top ten account for about 22%. The starting material was peripheral blood, obtained from a patient treated with radiotherapy plus ipilimumab. The receptor source for this set is a human donor with non-small cell lung cancer whose response to radiotherapy plus ipilimumab could not be evaluated.

This rearrangement joins TRBV7-9 to TRBJ2-7, with D perhaps TRBD1 (6 bases). The V and J ends lost 0 bases and 2 bases respectively, with 8 bases between them. CDR1 and CDR2 from the germline V gene are SEHNR and FQNEAQ (reference sequence). The CDR3 totals 14 residues. CDR3 loop: CASSLAGTTYEQYF. CDR3 coding DNA: TGTGCCAGCAGCTTAGCGGGGACAACCTACGAGCAGTACTTC.

This chain joins TRBV27 and TRBJ2-7, with TRBD1 identical over 8 bases. Germline V gives CDR1 MNHEY, CDR2 SMNVEV (reference sequence). The CDR3 runs 15 residues. Trimming cost V 5 bases and J 2 bases; bases outside gene matches: 8. CDR3: CASSPFPGQAYEQYF. The DNA for the CDR3 is TGTGCCAGCAGTCCATTCCCGGGACAGGCCTACGAGCAGTACTTC.